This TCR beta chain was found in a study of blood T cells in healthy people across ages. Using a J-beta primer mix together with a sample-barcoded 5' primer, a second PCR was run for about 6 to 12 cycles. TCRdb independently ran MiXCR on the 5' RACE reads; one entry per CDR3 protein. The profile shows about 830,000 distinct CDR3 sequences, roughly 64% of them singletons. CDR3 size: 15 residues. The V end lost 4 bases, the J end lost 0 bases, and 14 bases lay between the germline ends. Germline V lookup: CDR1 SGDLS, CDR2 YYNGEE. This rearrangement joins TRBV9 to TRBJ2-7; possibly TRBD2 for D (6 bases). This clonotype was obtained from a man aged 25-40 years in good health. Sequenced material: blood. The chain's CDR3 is CASSTGTESSYEQYF. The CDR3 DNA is TGTGCCAGCAGCACCGGGACTGAAAGCTCCTACGAGCAGTACTTC.